The next 9 T cell receptor beta chains were all read from a single sample in a study of glioma-infiltrating T cells. Using RNA template, CDR3s of TCR alpha and beta were amplified with iRepertoire arm-PCR. MiXCR was run by TCRdb on the multiplex PCR reads, yielding one entry per CDR3 protein. The sample shows approximately 110,000 distinct CDR3 sequences, more than 20% of them seen only once. Source material: glioma tissue, nonneoplastic brain tissue, or PBMCs (not recorded which). The receptors were gathered from a human donor with low-grade glioma or glioblastoma, undergoing nonglioma brain surgery, or in good health (not recorded which).

This CDR3 is CASSSTGTPGTEAFF. CDR3 nucleotide sequence: TGTGCCAGCAGCTCAACAGGGACCCCGGGCACTGAAGCTTTCTTT. The rearrangement uses TRBV5-4 and TRBJ1-1; maybe TRBD1 (6 bases). V dropped 3 bases and J dropped 4 bases, with 16 bases sitting between them. The CDR3 is 15 amino acids. Germline CDR1 SGHNT, CDR2 YYREEE (reference sequence).

This clonotype was recorded a few times. The chain employs TRBV7-2 and TRBJ2-3, with 10 bases fitting TRBD1. Unmatched junction bases numbered 9, after V lost 4 bases and J lost 2 bases. Germline V gene data show CDR1 as SGHTA and CDR2 as FQGNSA. CDR3 length: 17 amino acids. The CDR3 loop is CASSYQLTGGVTDTQYF. CDR3 sequence (DNA): TGTGCCAGCAGCTACCAACTGACAGGGGGCGTCACAGATACGCAGTATTTT.

This clonotype showed up just a few times. A much bigger clone sits one base away, suggesting this may be a read error. The chain carries TRBV4-1 and TRBJ2-7, with D possibly being TRBD1 or TRBD2 (5 bases each). V shed 4 bases and J shed 1 base, with 14 bases lying between them. CDR1 and CDR2 from the germline V gene are MGHRA and YSYEKL. This CDR3 has 15 amino acids. CDR3 bases: TGCGCCAGCAGCCTCCCCCGGGGCACATCCTACGAGCAGTACTTC. Translation: CASSLPRGTSYEQYF.

On this clonotype: Germline is not matched at one junction end, which may reflect a read error. CDR3 protein: CASGLIAGGPENIQYF. Written as DNA, the CDR3 is TGTGCCAGCGGCTTAATAGCGGGAGGGCCGGAAAACATTCAGTACTTC. The chain uses TRBV7-2 and TRBJ2-4, with 11 bases identical to TRBD2. The CDR3 loop spans 16 amino acids. Per the germline V gene, CDR1 is SGHTA and CDR2 is FQGNSA.

The sample holds many counts of this clonotype. V gene TRBV24-1 combines with J gene TRBJ2-7; 7 nucleotides agree with TRBD1. CDR1 is KGHDR, CDR2 SFDVKD, per germline. The CDR3 has 13 residues. Trimming removed 5 bases from V and 5 bases from J; junction bases left unmatched: 5. The CDR3 spells CATSAWDSHEQYF. In DNA form, the CDR3 reads TGTGCCACCAGTGCCTGGGACAGCCACGAGCAGTACTTC.

This clonotype was picked up many times. The rearrangement links TRBV4-3 to TRBJ1-1; D remains unclear. This CDR3 has 13 amino acids. V was cut by 0 bases and J by 11 bases, with 13 bases left in between. Germline values: CDR1 LGHNA, CDR2 YSLEER. The CDR3 sequence: CASSQDSGLEAFF. For the CDR3, the DNA is TGCGCCAGCAGCCAAGATTCTGGGTTGGAGGCTTTCTTT.

This clonotype was observed many times. The rearrangement uses TRBV7-9 and TRBJ2-7; no clear D gene. The CDR3 length is 14 residues. The ends were cut back, 6 bases at V and 0 bases at J, with 12 bases in the middle. In germline, CDR1 is SEHNR, CDR2 FQNEAQ (reference sequence). Written as DNA, the CDR3 is TGTGCCAGCAGTTCTTGGGTGACCTCCTACGAGCAGTACTTC. This codes for CASSSWVTSYEQYF.

This clonotype was seen at least ten times. The rearrangement joins TRBV25-1 to TRBJ2-1; TRBD1 aligns across 9 bases. Germline CDR1 and CDR2: MGHDK and SYGVNS. The CDR3 covers 13 residues. Trimming at V came to 6 bases and at J to 12 bases, leaving 9 bases not matched to a gene. The CDR3 DNA reads TGTGCCAGCAGCCACGAACCGGGACAGGGGCAGTTCTTC. Amino acid sequence: CASSHEPGQGQFF.

As regards this clonotype: This may be a read error: a much more frequent sequence differs by one nucleotide. The rearrangement uses TRBV2 and TRBJ2-7, with 10 nucleotides matching TRBD2. From germline, CDR1 is SNHLY and CDR2 FYNNEI. The CDR3 length is 14 residues. The DNA of the CDR3 is TGTGTCAGCAGTGAACTAGCGGGATGGTACGAGCAGTACTTC. It is translated as CVSSELAGWYEQYF.